These 11 T cell receptor beta chains came from one sample sequenced in a study of blood T cell repertoires in COVID-19. Clones were sequenced by immunoSEQ multiplex PCR, and TCRdb holds only the in-frame ones, with some missing. Altogether roughly 410,000 clones are present, roughly 90% being singletons, with the ten largest covering less than 2%. Material: peripheral blood. The receptors originated from a woman between 35 and 50 years old with COVID-19, enrolled during active disease.

This chain connects TRBV7-3 to TRBJ1-6, with 10 bases aligning to TRBD1. Germline V gene lookup returns CDR1 SGHTA and CDR2 FQGTGA. The junction had 6 bases not matched to a gene; V was cut back by 4 bases and J by 9 bases. The CDR3 consists of 15 residues. The CDR3, as DNA: TGTGCCAGCAGCTCGACAGGGGGCGTGGGTTCACCCCTCCACTTT. This gives the protein CASSSTGGVGSPLHF.

The chain recombines TRBV29-1 with TRBJ1-2, with TRBD1 matching over 9 bases. Germline lookup yields CDR1 SQVTM and CDR2 ANQGSEA. The CDR3 loop spans 13 amino acids. Trimming took 6 bases from V and 6 from J; bases not matched to a gene: 8. DNA of the CDR3: TGCAGCGTAAGGCTACAGGGGGCTAATGGCTACACCTTC. Amino acids: CSVRLQGANGYTF. The whole variable domain, remainder taken from reference TRBV29-1 and TRBJ1-2, is SAVISQKPSRDICQRGTSLTIQCQVDSQVTMMFWYRQQPGQSLTLIATANQGSEATYESGFVIDKFPISRPNLTFSTLTVSNMSPEDSSIYLCSVRLQGANGYTFGSGTRLTVV.

The chain is built from TRBV7-2 and TRBJ1-2; 10 nucleotides agree with TRBD1. The CDR3 has 13 residues. With 5 bases clipped from V and 7 bases from J, the junction kept 4 bases outside the gene matches. The germline gives CDR1 SGHTA, CDR2 FQGNSA. The CDR3 here is CASSPTGGVGYTF. As DNA, the CDR3 is TGTGCCAGCAGCCCGACAGGGGGCGTTGGCTACACCTTC.

The chain employs TRBV4-1 and TRBJ1-4; no firm D call. Germline CDR1 and CDR2: MGHRA and YSYEKL. V shed 4 bases and J shed 3 bases, with 15 bases lying between them. This CDR3 contains 16 residues. The chain's CDR3 is CASSLPSVAANEKLFF. In DNA, the CDR3 is TGCGCCAGCAGCCTACCCTCGGTGGCGGCTAATGAAAAACTGTTTTTT.

The V gene is TRBV15, the J gene TRBJ1-5; D is perhaps TRBD1 (5 bases). Per germline, CDR1 LNHNV and CDR2 YYDKDF (reference sequence). The V end was cut by 1 base, the J end by 5 bases, with 12 bases between. CDR3 length: 15 amino acids. CDR3 coding DNA: TGTGCCACCAGCAGAGTAGTGACAGCCGATCAGCCCCAGCATTTT. It yields the protein CATSRVVTADQPQHF.

For this clone: A read error may account for a junction end that differs from germline. This rearrangement joins TRBV5-1 to TRBJ1-2, with 10 nucleotides matching TRBD1. The CDR3 covers 15 residues. The germline V gene encodes CDR1 SGHRS and CDR2 YFSETQ. CDR3 protein: CASSLEGQGYYGYTF. The DNA for the CDR3 is TGCGCCAGCAGCTTGGAGGGACAGGGGTACTACGGCTACACCTTC. Looking up the rest from reference TRBV5-1 and TRBJ1-2 gives the full variable domain: KAGVTQTPRYLIKTRGQQVTLSCSPISGHRSVSWYQQTPGQGLQFLFEYFSETQRNKGNFPGRFSGRQFSNSRSEMNVSTLELGDSALYLCASSLEGQGYYGYTFGSGTRLTVV.

This clone was seen just once. The chain has TRBV30 and TRBJ1-5; D not certain. This CDR3 has 18 residues. V shed 0 bases and J shed 3 bases, with 21 bases lying between them. Germline CDR1 and CDR2: GTSNPN and SVGIG (reference sequence). CDR3 sequence (DNA): TGTGCCTGGAGTGTACTTAGAGGGTACCGCCCTTACAATCAGCCCCAGCATTTT. Amino acids: CAWSVLRGYRPYNQPQHF.

The chain links TRBV4-1 to TRBJ2-3; D gene ambiguous. CDR3 size: 14 residues. V was pared by 4 bases and J by 4 bases, with 12 bases between. CDR1 is MGHRA, CDR2 YSYEKL, per germline. The CDR3 coding sequence is TGCGCCAGCAGCCCCGCCCCAGTGGCAGATACGCAGTATTTT. It specifies CASSPAPVADTQYF.

The chain has TRBV2 and TRBJ2-1, with D perhaps TRBD2 (6 bases). V lost 7 bases and J 8 bases, leaving 15 bases between the germline ends. CDR1 and CDR2 from the germline V gene are SNHLY and FYNNEI. The CDR3 has 13 amino acids. The CDR3 DNA sequence: TGTGCCAGCAAGGAGGGCAGAAAGGATGAGCAGTTCTTC. It encodes CASKEGRKDEQFF.

The rearrangement joins TRBV4-2 to TRBJ2-1; 7 positions agree with TRBD1. CDR1 is LGHNA and CDR2 is YNFKEQ in the germline V gene. The CDR3 has 15 residues. V shed 4 bases and J 5 bases; nucleotides not matched to a gene: 8. As DNA, the CDR3 is TGTGCCAGCAGCCTCCGAGGACAGGAGCACAATGAGCAGTTCTTC. This gives the protein CASSLRGQEHNEQFF.

The chain employs TRBV6-1 and TRBJ1-5, with D possibly matching TRBD1 (5 bases). Germline CDR1 reads MNHNS; CDR2 reads SASEGT. This CDR3 contains 15 residues. Trimming stripped 3 bases from V and 5 bases from J, with 14 bases between. The CDR3 region has the DNA TGTGCCAGCAGTGAGGGGCGGGGGTATGATCAGCCCCAGCATTTT. This sequence encodes CASSEGRGYDQPQHF.